A selection of T cell receptor beta chains follows, all from one sample in a study of control samples from healthy donors and cancer patients. The protocol was immunoSEQ multiplex PCR, while the TCRdb copy is restricted to in-frame clones and leaves out a portion. The profile shows about 160,000 clones, approximately 94% of them singletons. Sample: blood. The receptors derive from a man aged 18-30 years in good health. Both conserved end residues are trimmed from each CDR3. A D gene is named only where the DNA matches it firmly.

J,V,D,CDR3
TRBJ1-1,TRBV11-3,-,ASSFAENTEAF
TRBJ1-4,TRBV11-2,-,ASSRVTQGSGEKLF
TRBJ2-7,TRBV9,-,ASSVGSSYEQY
TRBJ1-1,TRBV7-2,-,ASSPYEGVGTEAF
TRBJ1-1,TRBV5-1,-,ASSSLTDSYTEAF
TRBJ2-1,TRBV2,-,ASSGGGRNEQF
TRBJ1-4,TRBV5-1,-,ASSLEAGAREKLF
TRBJ2-7,TRBV6-5,TRBD2,ASSKSLAGAWEQY
TRBJ2-1,TRBV13,TRBD2,ASSLAGGVVNEQF
TRBJ1-1,TRBV7-3,-,ASSFQGGTEAF
TRBJ1-1,TRBV11-1,-,ASSLASGGGTEAF
TRBJ2-3,TRBV5-4,-,ASSPAGHLGTDTQY
TRBJ2-7,TRBV2,TRBD1,ASSEAWGQGGSYEQY
TRBJ2-7,TRBV7-8,TRBD2,ASSLGGGDPGEQY
TRBJ2-7,TRBV27,TRBD2,AGTIREGHNGLYEQY
TRBJ2-1,TRBV6-1,TRBD2,ASSDRPSGGTNEQF
TRBJ2-4,TRBV6-5,-,ASNPGGLNIQY
TRBJ1-4,TRBV5-5,TRBD1,ASSLGGQGVSNEKLF